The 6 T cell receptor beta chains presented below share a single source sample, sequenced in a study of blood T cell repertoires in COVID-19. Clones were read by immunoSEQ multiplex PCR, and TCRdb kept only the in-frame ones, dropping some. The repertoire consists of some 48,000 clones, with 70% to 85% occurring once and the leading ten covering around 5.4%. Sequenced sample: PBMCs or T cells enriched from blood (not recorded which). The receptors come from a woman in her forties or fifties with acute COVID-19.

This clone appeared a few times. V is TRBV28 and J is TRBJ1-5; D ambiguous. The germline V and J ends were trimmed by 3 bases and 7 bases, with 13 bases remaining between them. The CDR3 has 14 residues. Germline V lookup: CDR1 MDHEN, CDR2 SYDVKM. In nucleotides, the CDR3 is TGTGCCAGCAGTTTTGGAGGCGTCGGGCAGCCCCAGCATTTT. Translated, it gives CASSFGGVGQPQHF.

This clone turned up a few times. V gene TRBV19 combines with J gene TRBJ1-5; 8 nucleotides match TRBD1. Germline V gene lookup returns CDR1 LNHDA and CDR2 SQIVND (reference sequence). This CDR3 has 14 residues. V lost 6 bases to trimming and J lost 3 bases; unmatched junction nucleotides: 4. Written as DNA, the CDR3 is TGTGCCAGTAGGAGGACAGGGCACAATCAGCCCCAGCATTTT. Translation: CASRRTGHNQPQHF. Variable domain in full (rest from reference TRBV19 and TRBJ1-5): DGGITQSPKYLFRKEGQNVTLSCEQNLNHDAMYWYRQDPGQGLRLIYYSQIVNDFQKGDIAEGYSVSREKKESFPLTVTSAQKNPTAFYLCASRRTGHNQPQHFGDGTRLSIL.

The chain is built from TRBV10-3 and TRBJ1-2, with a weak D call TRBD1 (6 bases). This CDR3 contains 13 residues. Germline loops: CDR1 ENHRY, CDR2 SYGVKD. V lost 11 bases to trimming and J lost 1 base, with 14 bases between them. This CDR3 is CAAEDSLNYGYTF. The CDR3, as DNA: TGTGCCGCCGAGGACAGCCTTAACTATGGCTACACCTTC.

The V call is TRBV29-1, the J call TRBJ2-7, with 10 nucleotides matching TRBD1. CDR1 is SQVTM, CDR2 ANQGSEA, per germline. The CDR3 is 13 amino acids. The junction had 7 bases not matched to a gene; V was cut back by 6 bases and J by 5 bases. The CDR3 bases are TGCAGCGTCGAGGGACAGGGGCTCGACGAGCAGTACTTC. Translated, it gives CSVEGQGLDEQYF.

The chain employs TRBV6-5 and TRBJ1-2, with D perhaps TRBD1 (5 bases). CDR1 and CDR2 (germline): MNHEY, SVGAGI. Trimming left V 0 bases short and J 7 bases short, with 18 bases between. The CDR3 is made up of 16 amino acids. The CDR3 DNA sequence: TGTGCCAGCAGTTACTCTTTGGGGGGAGGGGCGTCTGGCTACACCTTC. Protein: CASSYSLGGGASGYTF.

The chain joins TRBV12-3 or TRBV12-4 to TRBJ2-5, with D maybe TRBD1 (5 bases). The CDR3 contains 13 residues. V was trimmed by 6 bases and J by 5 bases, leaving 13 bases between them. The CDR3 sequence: CASRNQGPETQYF. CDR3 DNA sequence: TGTGCCAGCAGAAATCAGGGCCCCGAGACCCAGTACTTC.